Sequencing of this T cell receptor beta chain was carried out in a study of blood T cell repertoires in COVID-19. Study-level information: Samples of COVID-19 (acute and convalescent) were obtained from the United States, Italy and Spain.

The data were produced by immunoSEQ multiplex PCR, yet TCRdb's version contains in-frame clones alone and is incomplete. The sample lists about 170,000 clones, about 83% occurring once. The CDR3 runs 15 residues. J gave up 7 bases and V 2 bases, and 9 bases lay outside the gene matches. CDR1 is MNHEY, CDR2 SVGAGI, per germline. Sequenced input: peripheral blood. The J gene is TRBJ1-1, the V gene TRBV6-5; 8 bases align to TRBD1. The TCR sequence derives from a man aged 55 to 69 with acute or convalescent COVID-19. The CDR3: CASSYGQGPVDEAFF. The CDR3 DNA reads TGTGCCAGCAGTTACGGACAGGGTCCCGTGGATGAAGCTTTCTTT.